The rows below give T cell receptor beta chains drawn from one sample of a study of blood T cell repertoires in COVID-19. Measured with immunoSEQ multiplex PCR; TCRdb has only the in-frame clones, and not every one. The table includes 150,000 or so clones, approximately 81% detected once. Sequenced input: peripheral blood. These receptors originate from a man aged 18-30 years with active or convalescent COVID-19. Both conserved end residues are part of each CDR3. A D gene is named only where the DNA matches it firmly. Expanded clones are given a class, and other clones once, few, many or no size at all.

V	D	J	size	DNA	CDR3
TRBV10-3	TRBD2	TRBJ2-2	.	TGTGCCATCGATGCGAGCGGGAAGGGCACCGGGGAGCTGTTTTTT	CAIDASGKGTGELFF
TRBV23-1	.	TRBJ1-2	few	TGCGCCAGCAGTGGCGGGTGCCATGGCTATGGCTACACCTTC	CASSGGCHGYGYTF
TRBV6-4	.	TRBJ1-6	.	TGTGCCAGCAGGCTCCAGTTTGGTTCACCCCTCCACTTT	CASRLQFGSPLHF
TRBV10-3	TRBD2	TRBJ2-3	.	TGTGCCATCAGTCGACTAGCGGGAATCACAGATACGCAGTATTTT	CAISRLAGITDTQYF
TRBV28	TRBD2	TRBJ2-1	.	TGTGCCAGCAGTTTAGTCAGTCGGTCAGGGAGGGGCGGGAGAGGATCCTACAATGAGCAGTTCTTC	CASSLVSRSGRGGRGSYNEQFF
TRBV19	TRBD2	TRBJ2-4	.	TGTGCCAGTAGTGAAGCGGGGGCCAAAAACATTCAGTACTTC	CASSEAGAKNIQYF
TRBV27	TRBD2	TRBJ2-7	.	TGTGCCAGCACCCCCAGCGGGAGGAACGGCGAGCAGTACTTC	CASTPSGRNGEQYF
TRBV7-9	TRBD1	TRBJ1-2	.	TGTGCCAGCAGCTTAGCGGACAGGGATAACTATGGCTACACCTTC	CASSLADRDNYGYTF
TRBV6-5	TRBD2	TRBJ2-3	.	TGTGCCAGCAGTTTAATGGGGGGGGGCACAGATACGCAGTATTTT	CASSLMGGGTDTQYF
TRBV5-1	.	TRBJ1-1	.	TGCGCCAGCAGCCCCGGCGGACTCGTGGAAGCTTTCTTT	CASSPGGLVEAFF
TRBV6-1	.	TRBJ1-5	.	TGTGCCAGCAGTGAATTAGGAGGCAATCAGCCCCAGCATTTT	CASSELGGNQPQHF
TRBV27	TRBD2	TRBJ2-7	once	TGTGCCAGCAGTTTATCCCGGGGGGGTTCCTACGAGCAGTACTTC	CASSLSRGGSYEQYF
TRBV5-5	TRBD2	TRBJ2-2	.	TGTGCCAGCAGCTTGCGAACGGGACTAGCGGGCACCGGGGAGCTGTTTTTT	CASSLRTGLAGTGELFF
TRBV4-1	TRBD1	TRBJ2-3	.	TGCGCCAGCAGCCTAACGGGACAGCCTAGCACAGATACGCAGTATTTT	CASSLTGQPSTDTQYF
TRBV5-4	TRBD1	TRBJ2-3	once	TGTGCCAGCAGCCAGGACAGGGGTTTCACAGATACGCAGTATTTT	CASSQDRGFTDTQYF
TRBV7-2	TRBD1	TRBJ2-2	.	TGTGCCAGCAGCCGCCCGGGACAGGGGTCGAACACCGGGGAGCTGTTTTTT	CASSRPGQGSNTGELFF
TRBV5-8	.	TRBJ2-1	.	TGTGCCAGCAGTTCCGACAGTTCCTACAATGAGCAGTTCTTC	CASSSDSSYNEQFF
TRBV28	TRBD1	TRBJ1-6	.	TGTGCCAGCACGAGGACAGGGAACAATTCACCCCTCCACTTT	CASTRTGNNSPLHF
TRBV19	TRBD1	TRBJ2-5	.	TGTGCCAGTAGAGCCGACAGGGGGAAGCAAGAGACCCAGTACTTC	CASRADRGKQETQYF
TRBV5-4	TRBD1	TRBJ2-6	.	TGTGCCAGCAGCCCTGGGACAGGAATGAACGGGGCCAACGTCCTGACTTTC	CASSPGTGMNGANVLTF
TRBV29-1	TRBD2	TRBJ2-3	.	TGCAGCGTTGCCAGCGGGAGTTTAAAGGATACGCAGTATTTT	CSVASGSLKDTQYF
TRBV5-1	.	TRBJ2-1	few	TGCGCCAGCAGCTTGGACGGGGTGGATGAGCAGTTCTTC	CASSLDGVDEQFF
TRBV6-8	.	TRBJ2-7	.	TGTGCCAGCAGCCTCACCCATCGCCGGAGCTCCTACGAGCAGTACTTC	CASSLTHRRSSYEQYF
TRBV4-1	TRBD1	TRBJ1-1	.	TGCGCCAGCAGCCAAGATGGGGACAGTTTGAACACTGAAGCTTTCTTT	CASSQDGDSLNTEAFF
TRBV19	TRBD1	TRBJ1-6	.	TGTGCCAGTAGTGATGACAGGGGGGATAATTCACCCCTCCACTTT	CASSDDRGDNSPLHF
TRBV7-2	TRBD1	TRBJ1-6	.	TGTGCCAGCAGCTTGAGACAGGGAGCAAATTCACCCCTCCACTTT	CASSLRQGANSPLHF
TRBV4-2	.	TRBJ1-3	.	TGTGCCAGCAGCCAAGTGTCAGGGTGGGGCGGAAACACCATATATTTT	CASSQVSGWGGNTIYF
TRBV25-1	TRBD1	TRBJ1-2	once	TGTGCCAGCAGTGTTTCCTACAGGGGGCATTCTGGCTACACCTTC	CASSVSYRGHSGYTF
TRBV28	TRBD1	TRBJ1-2	.	TGTGCCAGCACCCTGGACAGGAACTATGGCTACACCTTC	CASTLDRNYGYTF
TRBV2	.	TRBJ2-7	.	TGTGCCAGCAGTGGATCGCGCCCCAACTACGAGCAGTACTTC	CASSGSRPNYEQYF
TRBV7-9	TRBD2	TRBJ2-7	.	TGTGCCAGCAGCCCGATTGGGAGCGGGAGGGGCCACGAGCAGTACTTC	CASSPIGSGRGHEQYF
TRBV28	TRBD1	TRBJ2-5	.	TGTGCCAGCAGTTTAGAAGGGGGCGAGACCCAGTACTTC	CASSLEGGETQYF
TRBV7-6	.	TRBJ1-1	.	TGTGCCAGCAGCAACCAGGGAATTGGGAACACTGAAGCTTTCTTT	CASSNQGIGNTEAFF
TRBV9	TRBD2	TRBJ2-2	.	TGTGCCAGCAGCGTAGGACTAGCGGGGGCGCGACCCAACACCGGGGAGCTGTTTTTT	CASSVGLAGARPNTGELFF
TRBV6-1	.	TRBJ1-1	.	TGTGCCAGCAGTGAAGCCTGGGAGGGGTACTCAGGGAAGAACACTGAAGCTTTCTTT	CASSEAWEGYSGKNTEAFF
TRBV11-2	.	TRBJ2-2	.	TGTGCCAGCAGCCCCCACCCAGGGTCCACCGGGGAGCTGTTTTTT	CASSPHPGSTGELFF
TRBV6-5	.	TRBJ1-1	.	TGTGCCAGCAGTAACGACGGAGTGAAGACTGAAGCTTTCTTT	CASSNDGVKTEAFF
TRBV4-3	.	TRBJ2-7	.	TGCGCCAGCAGCCAAGAGTGGCGGGATGCCTACGAGCAGTACTTC	CASSQEWRDAYEQYF
TRBV6-2/TRBV6-3	.	TRBJ2-7	.	TGTGCCAGCAGTTACCCCGGGACTCCTCCTCCCAAGCAGTACTTC	CASSYPGTPPPKQYF
TRBV5-1	.	TRBJ2-3	.	TGCGCCAGCAGTGCAGGGGGCACAGATACGCAGTATTTT	CASSAGGTDTQYF